This record concerns one T cell receptor beta chain sequence. The sample comes from a study of blood T cells in healthy people across ages. Primers used in a second PCR of about 6 to 11 cycles were a sample-barcoded 5' primer and a J-beta primer mix. Via MiXCR, TCRdb re-called the 5' RACE reads, giving one row per CDR3 protein. Found here are roughly 560,000 distinct CDR3 sequences, around 24% of them singletons; the top ten hold just over 8.5%. This same sample was also part of a study on T cells of mothers and their children.

Sequencing was done on a sample of blood. The clonotype was recovered from a boy younger than 18 in good health.

Here the CDR3 DNA reads TGCAGTGCTAGAGATAGGGATGAGCAGTTCTTC. Translation: CSARDRDEQFF. The J gene is TRBJ2-1, the V gene TRBV20-1; no firm D call. This CDR3 comprises 11 residues. V was shortened by 0 bases and J by 8 bases, with 5 bases between the two germline ends. CDR1 is DFQATT and CDR2 is SNEGSKA in the germline V gene (reference sequence).